This TCR beta chain stems from a study of blood T cell repertoires in COVID-19. The table came from immunoSEQ multiplex PCR; TCRdb's copy has only in-frame clones and leaves some out. The table lists roughly 290,000 clones, approximately 84% of them singletons, with around 2.1% in the top ten. CDR3 length: 18 amino acids. Germline V gene sequence: CDR1 SEHNR, CDR2 FQNEAQ (reference sequence). V trimming: 1 base; J trimming: 2 bases; junction bases outside the gene matches: 8. This TCR was recovered from a woman aged 25 to 39 who had recovered from COVID-19. Specimen: peripheral blood. V gene TRBV7-9 combines with J gene TRBJ1-5; TRBD1 matches at 10 bases. The chain's CDR3 is CASSLELAGTGGNQPQHF. Written as DNA, the CDR3 is TGTGCCAGCAGCTTAGAACTGGCCGGGACAGGGGGCAATCAGCCCCAGCATTTT.